A selection of T cell receptor beta chains follows, all from one sample in a study of CD8 T cells in ankylosing spondylitis. Via MiXCR, TCRdb re-called the 5' RACE reads, giving one row per CDR3 protein. The data show about 750,000 distinct CDR3 sequences, with under 20% seen just once and around 20% held by the top ten. The sequenced sample consisted of blood, either unsorted or a sorted T cell fraction (not recorded which). The receptors shown here come from a male donor with ankylosing spondylitis. The conserved cysteine and the conserved F or W are not part of the CDR3 here.

v_call cdr3_length cdr3_aa
TRBV7-8 14 ASSLGEGTTNEKLF
TRBV4-2 16 ASSRTGRLAGTTDTQY
TRBV20-1 14 SAGQEASGREYEQY
TRBV9 15 ASSASTGATSGNTIY
TRBV3-1 14 ASSPRGGASYNEQF
TRBV5-1 12 ASSLGEGRTEAF
TRBV5-1 13 ASSSEPGVYNEQF
TRBV29-1 11 SVDERRGDTQY
TRBV11-2 13 ASSSLAGGGETQY
TRBV4-1 12 ASNLPTTNEKLF
TRBV29-1 12 SVVGGPMVHEQY
TRBV20-1 12 SARSDREGSPLH
TRBV12-3/TRBV12-4 10 ASRPGAGELF
TRBV7-2 15 ASSLSGGAGAGDTQY
TRBV10-3 15 AISASLMGGADETQY
TRBV29-1 11 SVEDWQGYGYT
TRBV5-1 11 ASSTTGSHEQY
TRBV9 13 ASSVNAGPGYEQY
TRBV6-1 16 ASSAESLPDRAGYGYT
TRBV6-4 13 ASSKTSGGTDTQY
TRBV29-1 14 SVEDPWGPTAYGYT
TRBV7-8 14 ASSPRLLTFTQPQH
TRBV6-2/TRBV6-3 14 ASSYSTSGRADEQF
TRBV7-2 10 ASSFRLTEAF
TRBV27 13 ASSSQASGIYEQF
TRBV29-1 13 SVRKSAAGGGEQF
TRBV12-3/TRBV12-4 10 ASSFGYNEQF
TRBV20-1 12 SAGAGARKETQY
TRBV5-1 12 ASSRTGVADTQY
TRBV7-2 12 ASSLEPAYNEQF
TRBV7-9 12 ASSPGGNPHEQY
TRBV4-3 16 ASSQDLSGGSSYNEQF
TRBV7-3 12 ASSISGYQPEQF
TRBV7-2 12 ASSLERSNRGQF
TRBV30 10 AWRPLNTEAF